Given below is one T cell receptor (beta chain) in context. Between the trimmed V and J ends, which lost 5 bases and 6 bases, there was a span of 20 bases. This CDR3 has 16 amino acids. Germline assignment: CDR1 SGHTA and CDR2 FQGNSA. In the authors' workflow: Cell counts per sample came from amplifying reference gene primers. Profiled with immunoSEQ multiplex PCR; TCRdb holds only in-frame clones, not every one. V and J calls and clone size are as listed in that table; D and trimming were resolved from the DNA. The data contain approximately 180,000 clones, about 87% of them singletons. This record comes from a study of blood T cell repertoires in COVID-19. Across the whole study: Sites across the United States, Italy and Spain contributed samples from acute and convalescent COVID-19. The analysed material was cDNA or gDNA that came from T cells, B-cell-depleted T cells, or PBMCs.

The V call is TRBV7-2, the J call TRBJ1-5; D possibly corresponds to TRBD1 (5 bases). Sequences were obtained from peripheral blood. This TCR was sampled from a man aged 40-49 years with active or convalescent COVID-19. The CDR3 loop reads CASSPGESGLTQPQHF. The CDR3 coding sequence is TGTGCCAGCAGCCCGGGGGAGTCGGGGTTGACTCAGCCCCAGCATTTT.